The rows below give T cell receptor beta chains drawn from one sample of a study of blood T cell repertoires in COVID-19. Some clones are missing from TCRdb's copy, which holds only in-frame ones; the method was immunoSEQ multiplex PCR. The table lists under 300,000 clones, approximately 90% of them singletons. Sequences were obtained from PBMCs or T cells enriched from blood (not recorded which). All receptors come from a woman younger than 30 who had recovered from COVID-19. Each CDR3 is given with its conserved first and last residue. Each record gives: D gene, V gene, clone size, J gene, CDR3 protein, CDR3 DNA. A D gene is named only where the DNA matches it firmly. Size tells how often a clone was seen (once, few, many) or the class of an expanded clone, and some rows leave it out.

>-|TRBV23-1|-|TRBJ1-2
CASSQIYAQGWRSDYGYTF
TGCGCCAGCAGTCAGATCTACGCCCAAGGGTGGAGGTCGGACTATGGCTACACCTTC
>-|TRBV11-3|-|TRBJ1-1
CASSLDQGQLNTEAFF
TGTGCCAGCAGCTTAGATCAAGGACAGTTGAACACTGAAGCTTTCTTT
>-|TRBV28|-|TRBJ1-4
CASSLRGTNEKLFF
TGTGCCAGCAGTTTAAGGGGGACTAATGAAAAACTGTTTTTT
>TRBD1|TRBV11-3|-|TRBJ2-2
CASSGQVANTGELFF
TGTGCCAGCAGCGGACAGGTGGCGAACACCGGGGAGCTGTTTTTT
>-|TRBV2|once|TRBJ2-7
CASSADSSYEQYF
TGTGCCAGCAGTGCGGACTCCTCCTACGAGCAGTACTTC
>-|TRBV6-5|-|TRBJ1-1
CASRGWEMAEAFF
TGTGCCAGCCGGGGGTGGGAAATGGCTGAAGCTTTCTTT
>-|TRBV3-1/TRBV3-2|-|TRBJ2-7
CASSPWKESLREYEQYF
TGTGCCAGCAGCCCCTGGAAGGAGTCCTTGAGGGAGTACGAGCAGTACTTC
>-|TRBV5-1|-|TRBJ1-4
CASSIGWEEKLFF
TGCGCCAGCAGCATAGGGTGGGAGGAAAAACTGTTTTTT
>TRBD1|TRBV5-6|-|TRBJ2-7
CASTRDRVTHSYEQYF
TGTGCCAGCACCAGGGACAGGGTAACCCATTCCTACGAGCAGTACTTC
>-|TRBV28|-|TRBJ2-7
CASSYNRVVHYEQYF
TGTGCCAGCAGTTACAACAGGGTAGTTCACTACGAGCAGTACTTC
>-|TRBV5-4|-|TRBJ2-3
CASSPLPSTDTQYF
TGTGCCAGCAGCCCCCTACCCTCCACAGATACGCAGTATTTT
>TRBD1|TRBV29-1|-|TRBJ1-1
CSVPTGQGVVGNTEAFF
TGCAGCGTACCGACGGGACAGGGAGTAGTAGGGAACACTGAAGCTTTCTTT
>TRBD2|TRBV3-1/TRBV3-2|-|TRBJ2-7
CASSQGTSGGKQYF
TGTGCCAGCAGCCAAGGGACTAGCGGGGGGAAGCAGTACTTC
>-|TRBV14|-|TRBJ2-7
CASSQVLAGFVEQYF
TGTGCCAGCAGCCAAGTTTTGGCGGGTTTCGTCGAGCAGTACTTC
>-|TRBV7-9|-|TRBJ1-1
CASSLVSGGPEAFF
TGTGCCAGCAGCTTAGTTTCGGGGGGCCCTGAAGCTTTCTTT
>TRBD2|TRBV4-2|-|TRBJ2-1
CASGEPAGKEAEQFF
TGTGCCAGTGGGGAGCCAGCGGGAAAGGAGGCGGAGCAGTTCTTC
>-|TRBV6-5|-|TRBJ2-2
CATVPGTSTGELFF
TGTGCCACGGTTCCGGGGACTTCCACCGGGGAGCTGTTTTTT
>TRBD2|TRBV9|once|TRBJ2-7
CASSVGTSGGAHEQYF
TGTGCCAGCAGCGTAGGGACTAGCGGGGGGGCCCACGAGCAGTACTTC
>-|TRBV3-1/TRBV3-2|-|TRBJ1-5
CASSQDGGVDQPQHF
TGTGCCAGCAGCCAAGACGGAGGGGTTGATCAGCCCCAGCATTTT
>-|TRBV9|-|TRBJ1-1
CASSWGQNTEAFF
TGTGCCAGCAGCTGGGGGCAGAACACTGAAGCTTTCTTT
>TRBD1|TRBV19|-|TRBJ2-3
CASSIGLSGTGLDTQYF
TGTGCCAGTAGTATCGGTCTATCCGGGACAGGGTTGGATACGCAGTATTTT